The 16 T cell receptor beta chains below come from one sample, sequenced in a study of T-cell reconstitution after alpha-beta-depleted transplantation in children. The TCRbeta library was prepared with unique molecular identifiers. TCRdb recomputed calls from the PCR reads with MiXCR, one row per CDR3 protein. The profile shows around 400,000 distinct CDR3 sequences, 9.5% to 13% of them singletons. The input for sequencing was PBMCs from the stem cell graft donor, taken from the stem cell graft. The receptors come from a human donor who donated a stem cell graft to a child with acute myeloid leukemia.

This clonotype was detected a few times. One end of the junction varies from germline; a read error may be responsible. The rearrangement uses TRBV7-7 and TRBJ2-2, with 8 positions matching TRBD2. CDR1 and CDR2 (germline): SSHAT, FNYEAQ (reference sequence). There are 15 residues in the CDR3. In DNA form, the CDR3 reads TGTGCTAGCAGCCCACGGGGGGGAGACACCGGGGAGCTGTTTTTT. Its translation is CASSPRGGDTGELFF.

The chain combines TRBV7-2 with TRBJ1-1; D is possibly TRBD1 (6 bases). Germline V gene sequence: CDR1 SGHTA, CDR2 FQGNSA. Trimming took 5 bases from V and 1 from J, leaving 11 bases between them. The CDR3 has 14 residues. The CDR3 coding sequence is TGTGCCAGCAGCATCTCGGACAGGAACACTGAAGCTTTCTTT. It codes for CASSISDRNTEAFF.

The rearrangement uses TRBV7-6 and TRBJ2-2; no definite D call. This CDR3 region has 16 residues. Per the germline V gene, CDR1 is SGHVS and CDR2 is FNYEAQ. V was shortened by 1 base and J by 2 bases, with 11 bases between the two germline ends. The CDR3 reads CASSLEDIPNTGELFF. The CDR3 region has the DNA TGTGCCAGCAGCTTAGAAGACATCCCTAACACCGGGGAGCTGTTTTTT.

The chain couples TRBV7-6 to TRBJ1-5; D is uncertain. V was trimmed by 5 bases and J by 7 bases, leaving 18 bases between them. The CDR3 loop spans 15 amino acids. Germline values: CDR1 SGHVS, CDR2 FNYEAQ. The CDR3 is CASSLGMGLGQPQHF. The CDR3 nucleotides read TGTGCCAGCAGCCTAGGTATGGGCTTAGGGCAGCCCCAGCATTTT. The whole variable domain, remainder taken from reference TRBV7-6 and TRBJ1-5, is GAGVSQSPRYKVTKRGQDVALRCDPISGHVSLYWYRQALGQGPEFLTYFNYEAQQDKSGLPNDRFSAERPEGSISTLTIQRTEQRDSAMYRCASSLGMGLGQPQHFGDGTRLSIL.

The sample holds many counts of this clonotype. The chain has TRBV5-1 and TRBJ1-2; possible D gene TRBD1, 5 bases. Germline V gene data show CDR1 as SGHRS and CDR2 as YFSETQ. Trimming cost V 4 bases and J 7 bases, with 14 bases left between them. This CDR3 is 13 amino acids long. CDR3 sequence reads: CASSPPLGPGYTF. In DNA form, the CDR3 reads TGCGCCAGCAGCCCGCCTTTGGGACCTGGCTACACCTTC. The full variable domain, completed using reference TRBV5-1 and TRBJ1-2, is KAGVTQTPRYLIKTRGQQVTLSCSPISGHRSVSWYQQTPGQGLQFLFEYFSETQRNKGNFPGRFSGRQFSNSRSEMNVSTLELGDSALYLCASSPPLGPGYTFGSGTRLTVV.

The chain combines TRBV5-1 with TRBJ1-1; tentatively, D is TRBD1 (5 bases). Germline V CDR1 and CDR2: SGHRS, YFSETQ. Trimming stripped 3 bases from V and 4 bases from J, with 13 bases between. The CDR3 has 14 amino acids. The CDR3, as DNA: TGCGCCAGCAGCTACGGACGGGGGTTCACTGAAGCTTTCTTT. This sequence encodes CASSYGRGFTEAFF.

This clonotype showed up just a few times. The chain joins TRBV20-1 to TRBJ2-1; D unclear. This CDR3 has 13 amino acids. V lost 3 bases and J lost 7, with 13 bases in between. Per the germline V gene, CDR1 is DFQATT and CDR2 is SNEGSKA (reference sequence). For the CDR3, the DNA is TGCAGTGCTAGGAATAGGGTACTGAATGAGCAGTTCTTC. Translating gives CSARNRVLNEQFF.

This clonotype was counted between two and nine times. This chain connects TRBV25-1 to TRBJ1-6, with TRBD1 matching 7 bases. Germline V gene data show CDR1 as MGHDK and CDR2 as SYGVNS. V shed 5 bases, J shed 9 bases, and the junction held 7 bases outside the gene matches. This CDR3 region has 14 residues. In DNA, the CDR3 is TGTGCCAGCAGTACTTCAGGGGGGGTTTCACCCCTCCACTTT. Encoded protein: CASSTSGGVSPLHF.

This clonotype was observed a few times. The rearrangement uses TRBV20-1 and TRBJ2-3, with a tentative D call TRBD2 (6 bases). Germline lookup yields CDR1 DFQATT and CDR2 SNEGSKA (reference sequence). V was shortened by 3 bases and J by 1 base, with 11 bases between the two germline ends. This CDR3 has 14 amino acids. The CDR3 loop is CSASSASGTDTQYF. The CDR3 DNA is TGCAGTGCTAGTAGCGCTAGCGGCACAGATACGCAGTATTTT.

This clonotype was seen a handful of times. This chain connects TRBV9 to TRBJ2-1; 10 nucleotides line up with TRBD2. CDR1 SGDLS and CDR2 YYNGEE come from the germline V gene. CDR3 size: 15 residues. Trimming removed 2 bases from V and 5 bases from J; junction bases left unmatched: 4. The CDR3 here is CASSVSGGDNNEQFF. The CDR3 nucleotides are TGTGCCAGCAGCGTCAGCGGGGGGGACAACAATGAGCAGTTCTTC. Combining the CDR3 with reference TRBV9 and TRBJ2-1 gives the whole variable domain DSGVTQTPKHLITATGQRVTLRCSPRSGDLSVYWYQQSLDQGLQFLIQYYNGEERAKGNILERFSAQQFPDLHSELNLSSLELGDSALYFCASSVSGGDNNEQFFGPGTRLTVL.

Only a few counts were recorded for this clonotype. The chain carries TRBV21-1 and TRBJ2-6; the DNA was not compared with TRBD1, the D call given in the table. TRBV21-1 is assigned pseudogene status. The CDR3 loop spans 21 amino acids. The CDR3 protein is CASSKAGPGEQGKSGANVLTF. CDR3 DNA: TGTGCCAGCAGCAAAGCGGGCCCGGGTGAGCAGGGGAAGTCTGGGGCCAACGTCCTGACTTTC.

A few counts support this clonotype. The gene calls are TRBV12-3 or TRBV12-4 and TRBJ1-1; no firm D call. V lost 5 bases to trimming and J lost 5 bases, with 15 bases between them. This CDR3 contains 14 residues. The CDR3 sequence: CASSLQAAGTEAFF. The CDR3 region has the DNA TGTGCCAGCAGTCTCCAGGCTGCCGGGACTGAAGCTTTCTTT.

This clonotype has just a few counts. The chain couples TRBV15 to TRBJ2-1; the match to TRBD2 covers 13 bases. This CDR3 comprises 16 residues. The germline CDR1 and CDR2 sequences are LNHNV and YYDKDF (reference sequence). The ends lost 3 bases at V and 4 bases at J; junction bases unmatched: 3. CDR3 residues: CATSRGLAGLYNEQFF. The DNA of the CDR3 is TGTGCCACCAGCAGGGGACTAGCGGGGCTATACAATGAGCAGTTCTTC.

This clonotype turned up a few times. CDR3 in amino acids: CASSLEDSTDTQYF. DNA of the CDR3: TGTGCCAGCAGTTTAGAAGATAGCACAGATACGCAGTATTTT. The V and J genes are TRBV12-3 or TRBV12-4 and TRBJ2-3; no firm D call. The CDR3 totals 14 residues. V lost 1 base, J lost 0 bases, and 5 bases lay in between.

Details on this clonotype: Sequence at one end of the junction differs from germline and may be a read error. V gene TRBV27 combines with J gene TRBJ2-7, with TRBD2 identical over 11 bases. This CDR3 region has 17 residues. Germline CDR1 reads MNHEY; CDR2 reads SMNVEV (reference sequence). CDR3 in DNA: TGTGCCAGCAGTCTATCGGGACTAGCGGAGGTCCCCTACGAGCAGTACTTC. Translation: CASSLSGLAEVPYEQYF.

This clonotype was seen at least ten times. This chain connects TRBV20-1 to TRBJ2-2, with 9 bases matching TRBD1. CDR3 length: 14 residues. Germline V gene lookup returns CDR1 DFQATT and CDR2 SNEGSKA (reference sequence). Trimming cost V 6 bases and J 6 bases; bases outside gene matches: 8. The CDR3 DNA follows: TGCAGTGCAGGGGACAGGGTCAAACCCGGGGAGCTGTTTTTT. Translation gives CSAGDRVKPGELFF.